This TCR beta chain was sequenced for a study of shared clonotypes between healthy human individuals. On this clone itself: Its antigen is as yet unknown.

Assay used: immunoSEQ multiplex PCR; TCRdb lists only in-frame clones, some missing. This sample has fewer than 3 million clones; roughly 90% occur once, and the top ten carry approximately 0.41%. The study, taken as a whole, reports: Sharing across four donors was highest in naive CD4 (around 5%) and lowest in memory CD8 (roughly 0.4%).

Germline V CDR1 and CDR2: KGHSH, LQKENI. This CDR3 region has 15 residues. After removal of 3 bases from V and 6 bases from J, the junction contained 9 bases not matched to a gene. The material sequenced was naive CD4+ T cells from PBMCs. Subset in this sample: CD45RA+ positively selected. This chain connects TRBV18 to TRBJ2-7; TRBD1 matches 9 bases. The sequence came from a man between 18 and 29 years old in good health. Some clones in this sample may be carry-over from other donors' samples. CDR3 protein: CASSPTGTGQGEQYF. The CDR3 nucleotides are TGTGCCAGCTCACCCACCGGGACAGGGCAAGGCGAGCAGTACTTC.